What follows are 7 T cell receptor beta chains derived from one specimen sequenced in a study of shared clonotypes between healthy human individuals. Profiling relied on immunoSEQ multiplex PCR, and the TCRdb table lists in-frame clones only, not all of them. The data show roughly 2,300,000 clones, 85% to 95% seen once. The sequenced sample was naive CD4+ T cells from PBMCs. Described subset: CD45RA+ positively selected. These receptor sequences come from a man aged 18 to 30 in good health. Some clones in this sample may be carry-over from other donors' samples.

To note about this clone: This CDR3 is also generated by other DNA sequences in the sample. The chain has TRBV20-1 and TRBJ2-1; no clear D. Trimming stripped 6 bases from V and 5 bases from J, with 8 bases between. Germline V lookup: CDR1 DFQATT, CDR2 SNEGSKA (reference sequence). CDR3 length equals 11 residues. The CDR3 is CSATPHNEQFF. The DNA of the CDR3 is TGCAGTGCAACCCCCCACAATGAGCAGTTCTTC.

The chain uses TRBV11-2 and TRBJ2-3; D gene unclear. Germline lookup yields CDR1 SGHAT and CDR2 FQNNGV. The CDR3 has 14 residues. V lost 9 bases and J lost 1, with 14 bases in between. CDR3 loop: CASNRARGTDTQYF. CDR3 in DNA: TGTGCCAGTAATCGGGCCCGGGGCACAGATACGCAGTATTTT.

The rearrangement links TRBV5-4 to TRBJ1-2; 8 bases agree with TRBD1. V shed 4 bases and J 4 bases; nucleotides not matched to a gene: 9. The V gene's germline CDR1 is SGHNT and CDR2 YYREEE (reference sequence). The CDR3 covers 15 residues. The CDR3 loop reads CASSQDRDRFYGYTF. The CDR3, as DNA: TGTGCCAGCAGCCAGGACAGGGATCGGTTCTATGGCTACACCTTC.

With regard to this clone: Relative to the germline gene, one junction end is altered; a read error may explain this. The chain couples TRBV28 to TRBJ2-1, with TRBD2 matching 10 bases. This CDR3 is 16 amino acids long. The V gene's germline CDR1 is MDHEN and CDR2 SYDVKM. The CDR3 nucleotides are TGTGCCAGCAGCCCGAGCGGGAGGGCACGATACAGTGAGCAGTTCTTC. Amino acids: CASSPSGRARYSEQFF.

The CDR3 sequence is CASRDRGLLNYGYTF. The CDR3 region has the DNA TGTGCCTCCAGAGACAGGGGTCTATTGAACTATGGCTACACCTTC. This sequence joins TRBV5-4 and TRBJ1-2; 8 nucleotides match TRBD1. Germline values: CDR1 SGHNT, CDR2 YYREEE (reference sequence). The CDR3 runs 15 residues. With 10 bases clipped from V and 2 bases from J, the junction kept 13 bases outside the gene matches.

The chain employs TRBV30 and TRBJ2-5; D might be TRBD2 (6 bases). Looked up from germline, CDR1 is GTSNPN and CDR2 is SVGIG (reference sequence). The CDR3 runs 10 residues. The V end lost 8 bases, the J end lost 2 bases, and 6 bases lay between the germline ends. This CDR3 is CAGGQETQYF. For the CDR3, the DNA is TGTGCCGGAGGGCAAGAGACCCAGTACTTC.

The chain couples TRBV11-2 to TRBJ1-5, with a tentative D call TRBD1 (5 bases). Germline V lookup: CDR1 SGHAT, CDR2 FQNNGV. CDR3 length equals 14 residues. V shed 4 bases and J shed 4 bases, with 11 bases lying between them. Here the CDR3 reads CASSSGTDNQPQHF. CDR3 sequence (DNA): TGTGCCAGCAGCTCCGGGACGGATAATCAGCCCCAGCATTTT.